The entry below describes one T cell receptor (beta chain). This CDR3 spans 15 amino acids. Trimming took 5 bases from V and 2 from J, leaving 15 bases between them. Germline CDR1 and CDR2: SEHNR and FQNEAQ (reference sequence). This record belongs to a study of blood T cell repertoires in COVID-19. This table comes from immunoSEQ multiplex PCR, and its TCRdb copy is limited to in-frame clones, with some not included. The sample contains approximately 240,000 clones, 65% to 85% of which appear only once. Input material: peripheral blood. V is TRBV7-9 and J is TRBJ1-2, with D possibly TRBD1 on 6 matching bases. The sequence derives from a woman aged 40 to 50 with active or convalescent COVID-19. Here the CDR3 DNA reads TGTGCCAGCAGCGGACCGGGACATCGCAACTATGGCTACACCTTC. Protein sequence: CASSGPGHRNYGYTF.